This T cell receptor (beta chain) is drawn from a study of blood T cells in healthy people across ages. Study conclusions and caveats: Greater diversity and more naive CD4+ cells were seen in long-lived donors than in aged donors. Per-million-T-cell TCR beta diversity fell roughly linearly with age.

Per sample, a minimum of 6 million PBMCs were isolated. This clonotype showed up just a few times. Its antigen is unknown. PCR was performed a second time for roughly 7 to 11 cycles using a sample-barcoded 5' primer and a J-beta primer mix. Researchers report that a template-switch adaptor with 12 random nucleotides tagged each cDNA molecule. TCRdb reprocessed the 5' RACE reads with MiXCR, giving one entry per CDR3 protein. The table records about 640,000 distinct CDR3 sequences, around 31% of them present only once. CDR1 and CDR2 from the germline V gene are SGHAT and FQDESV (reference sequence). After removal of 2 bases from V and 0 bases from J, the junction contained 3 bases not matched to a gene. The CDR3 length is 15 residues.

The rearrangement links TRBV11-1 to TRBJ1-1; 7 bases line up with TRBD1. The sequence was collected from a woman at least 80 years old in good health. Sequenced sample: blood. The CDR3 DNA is TGTGCCAGCAGCTTAAGGGGGCAGGTGAACACTGAAGCTTTCTTT. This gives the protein CASSLRGQVNTEAFF.